A single sample is the source of the 5 T cell receptor beta chains below, sequenced in a study of blood T cell repertoires in COVID-19 (dated by TCRdb to the early 2020s). Library prep was done by the immunoSEQ multiplex PCR assay. TCRdb obtained this table from immuneACCESS and retained in-frame rearrangements with V and J assigned. These tables miss some clones; where compared with another copy, unresolved V genes account for less than half of the shortfall, and the remainder is unexplained. For this sample there are about 16,000 clones; approximately 91% appear just once. The top ten clones comprise 20% to 25% of the sample. The sequenced sample consisted of peripheral blood. The receptors derive from a man aged 55 to 69 with acute or convalescent COVID-19.

This chain connects TRBV5-1 to TRBJ1-3; no clear D. The CDR3 is made up of 13 amino acids. The germline V gene encodes CDR1 SGHRS and CDR2 YFSETQ. The V gene lost 4 bases and the J gene lost 7 bases, with 12 bases spanning the gap. The CDR3 spells CASSPDYRNTIYF. The CDR3, as DNA: TGCGCCAGCAGCCCCGACTATCGGAACACCATATATTTT.

The rearrangement uses TRBV2 and TRBJ2-5, with 10 positions matching TRBD1. J was trimmed by 0 bases and V by 6 bases; bases with no gene match: 4. Germline CDR1 SNHLY, CDR2 FYNNEI. The CDR3 is made up of 15 amino acids. CDR3 region: CASSRDRGDQETQYF. In nucleotides, the CDR3 is TGTGCCAGCAGCCGGGACAGGGGAGACCAAGAGACCCAGTACTTC.

The chain links TRBV13 to TRBJ2-7, with 9 bases aligning to TRBD1. The trim removed 4 bases at V and 0 bases at J, leaving 4 bases unmatched. Looked up from germline, CDR1 is PRHDT and CDR2 is FYEKMQ (reference sequence). CDR3 length equals 15 residues. The CDR3 coding sequence is TGTGCCAGCAGCTCCCGGGACAGGGCCTCCTACGAGCAGTACTTC. Residues: CASSSRDRASYEQYF.

The chain has TRBV28 and TRBJ2-5, with D maybe TRBD1 (8 bases). CDR1 is MDHEN and CDR2 is SYDVKM in the germline V gene. V gave up 5 bases and J gave up 4 bases, with 20 bases separating them. The CDR3 extends over 16 amino acids. For the CDR3, the DNA is TGTGCCAGCAGTCGACAGGGGCCGAGGGGGGGAGAGACCCAGTACTTC. Its translation is CASSRQGPRGGETQYF.

The rearrangement uses TRBV28 and TRBJ1-5, with D possibly matching TRBD1 (5 bases). Between the trimmed V and J ends, which lost 6 bases and 2 bases, there was a span of 14 bases. CDR1 and CDR2 (germline): MDHEN, SYDVKM. The CDR3 covers 15 residues. The CDR3 spells CASSREGFGNQPQHF. The CDR3 bases are TGTGCCAGCAGCCGGGAGGGGTTTGGCAATCAGCCCCAGCATTTT.